This T cell receptor beta chain derives from a study of blood T cell repertoires in COVID-19. In the source study's methods: Amplifying reference gene primers gave estimates of nucleated cell counts. The table came from immunoSEQ multiplex PCR; TCRdb's copy has only in-frame clones and leaves some out. From that table come the V and J calls and clone size; the DNA was used to work out D and trimming. This repertoire shows several thousand clones, roughly 88% found once; its top ten account for 8.5% to 10%. This clone has a single count. Germline lookup yields CDR1 SGHVS and CDR2 FQNEAQ. The CDR3 runs to 15 residues. V lost 4 bases and J 4 bases, leaving 16 bases between the germline ends.

This sequence originates from a human donor with active COVID-19. The donor label of this sample is uncertain. The V gene is TRBV7-8, the J gene TRBJ2-5, with a tentative D call TRBD1 (6 bases). The source material was peripheral blood. The DNA of the CDR3 is TGTGCCAGCAGCTCAATTACAGGGAGCAGAGAGACCCAGTACTTC. Protein product: CASSSITGSRETQYF.